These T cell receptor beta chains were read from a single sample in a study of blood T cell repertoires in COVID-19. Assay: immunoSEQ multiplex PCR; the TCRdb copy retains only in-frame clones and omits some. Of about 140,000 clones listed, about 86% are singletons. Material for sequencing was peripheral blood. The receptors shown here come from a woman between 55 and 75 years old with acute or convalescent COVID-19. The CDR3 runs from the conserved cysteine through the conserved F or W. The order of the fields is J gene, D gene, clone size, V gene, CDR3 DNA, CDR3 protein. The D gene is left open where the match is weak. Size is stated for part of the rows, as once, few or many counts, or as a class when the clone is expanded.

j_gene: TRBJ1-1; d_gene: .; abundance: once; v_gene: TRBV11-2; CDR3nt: TGTGCCAGCACCCTGGGGGGGTCTGAAGCTTTCTTT; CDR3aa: CASTLGGSEAFF
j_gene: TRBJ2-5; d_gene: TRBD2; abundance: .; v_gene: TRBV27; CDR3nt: TGTGCCAGCAGTCCCTCTATCGGGACTAGCGGGACCGAGACCCAGTACTTC; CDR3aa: CASSPSIGTSGTETQYF
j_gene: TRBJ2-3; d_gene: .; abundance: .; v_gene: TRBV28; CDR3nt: TGTGCCAGCAGTACCCTCACGACGAGACTTATACCGGATACGCAGTATTTT; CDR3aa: CASSTLTTRLIPDTQYF
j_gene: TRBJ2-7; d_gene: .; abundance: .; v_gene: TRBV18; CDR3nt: TGTGCCAGCTCATACTCTAAGGGGACAACAGAAGCCTACGAGCAGTACTTC; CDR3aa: CASSYSKGTTEAYEQYF
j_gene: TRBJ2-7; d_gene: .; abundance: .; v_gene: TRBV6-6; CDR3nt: TGTGCCAGCAGTTACGCGACTAGATCCGAGCAGTACTTC; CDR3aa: CASSYATRSEQYF
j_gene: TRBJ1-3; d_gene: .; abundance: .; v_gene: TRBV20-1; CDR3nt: TGCAGTGCTGGTGGACAGTCCTCTGGAAACACCATATATTTT; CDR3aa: CSAGGQSSGNTIYF
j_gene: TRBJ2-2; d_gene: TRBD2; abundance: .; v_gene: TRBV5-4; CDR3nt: TGTGCCAGCAGCGCTCTAGCGGGCGGGTTCGCGGACACCGGGGAGCTGTTTTTT; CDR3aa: CASSALAGGFADTGELFF
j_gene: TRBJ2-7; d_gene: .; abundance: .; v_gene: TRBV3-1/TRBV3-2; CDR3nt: TGTGCCAGCAGCCAAACCCACAGACAGGAGCAGTACTTC; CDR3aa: CASSQTHRQEQYF
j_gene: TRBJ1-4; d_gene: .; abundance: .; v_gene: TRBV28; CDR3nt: TGTGCCAGCAGTTTATCTGGGACTGGGGAACTGTTTTTT; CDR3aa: CASSLSGTGELFF
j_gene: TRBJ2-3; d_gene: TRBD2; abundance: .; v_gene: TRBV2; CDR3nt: TGTGCCAGCAGTACCCCTTGGACTAGCGGGAGCACAGATACGCAGTATTTT; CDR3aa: CASSTPWTSGSTDTQYF
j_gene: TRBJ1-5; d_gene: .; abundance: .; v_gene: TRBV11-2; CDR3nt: TGTGCCAGCAGCTTAGGCCTGGCAGGGGTCAATAGCAATCAGCCCCAGCATTTT; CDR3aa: CASSLGLAGVNSNQPQHF
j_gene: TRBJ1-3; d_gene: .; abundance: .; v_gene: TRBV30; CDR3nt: TGTGCCTGGAAGACAGCAACCACTGGAAACACCATATATTTT; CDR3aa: CAWKTATTGNTIYF
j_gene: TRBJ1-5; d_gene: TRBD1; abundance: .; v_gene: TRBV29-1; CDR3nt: TGCGGGACCGGGACAGGGGTGAACCAGCCCCAGCATTTT; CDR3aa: CGTGTGVNQPQHF
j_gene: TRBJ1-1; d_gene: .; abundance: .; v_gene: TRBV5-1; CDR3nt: TGCGCCAGCAGCTTGGAAGCGAACACTGAAGCTTTCTTT; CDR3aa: CASSLEANTEAFF
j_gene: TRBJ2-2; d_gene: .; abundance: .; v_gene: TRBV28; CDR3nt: TGTGCCAGCAGTTTACGGGTGACCGGGGAGCTGTTTTTT; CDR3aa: CASSLRVTGELFF
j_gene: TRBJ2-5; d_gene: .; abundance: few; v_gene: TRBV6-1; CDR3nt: TGTGCCAGCAGTGAGGCTCCCTGGACTCTCCGGGGGGAGACCCAGTACTTC; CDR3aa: CASSEAPWTLRGETQYF
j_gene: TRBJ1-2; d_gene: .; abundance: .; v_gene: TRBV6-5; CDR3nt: TGTGCCAGCAGTTCGGCAGGGGCGGACTATGGCTACACCTTC; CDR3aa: CASSSAGADYGYTF
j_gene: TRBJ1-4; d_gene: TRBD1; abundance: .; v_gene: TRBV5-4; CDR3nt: TGTGCCAGCAGCGGCTCGGGACAGGGGAATGAAAAACTGTTTTTT; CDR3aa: CASSGSGQGNEKLFF
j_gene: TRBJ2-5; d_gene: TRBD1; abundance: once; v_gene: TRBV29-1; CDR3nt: TGCAGCGTTGAAGATCCGGGACAGGGATCGGAGACCCAGTACTTC; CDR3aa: CSVEDPGQGSETQYF
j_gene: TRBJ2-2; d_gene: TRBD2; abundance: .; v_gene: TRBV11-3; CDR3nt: TGTGCCAGCAGCTTTCGGGGGGGAGCCGGGGAGCTGTTTTTT; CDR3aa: CASSFRGGAGELFF
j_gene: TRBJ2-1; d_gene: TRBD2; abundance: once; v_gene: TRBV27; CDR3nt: TGTGCCAGCAGTTTTTCTCAGGGACTAGCGAAGCAGTTCTTC; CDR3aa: CASSFSQGLAKQFF
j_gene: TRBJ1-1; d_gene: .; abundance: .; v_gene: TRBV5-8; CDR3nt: TGTGCCAGCAGCTACGGACAGCTAATGAACACTGAAGCTTTCTTT; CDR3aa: CASSYGQLMNTEAFF
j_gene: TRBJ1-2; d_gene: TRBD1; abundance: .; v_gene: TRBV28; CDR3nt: TGTGCCAGCAGACGACAGGGAAGCTATGGCTACACCTTC; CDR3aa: CASRRQGSYGYTF
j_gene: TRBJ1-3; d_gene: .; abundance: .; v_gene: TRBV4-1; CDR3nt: TGCGCCAGCAGCCAAGTAGGCAGGCTCTCTGGAAACACCATATATTTT; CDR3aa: CASSQVGRLSGNTIYF
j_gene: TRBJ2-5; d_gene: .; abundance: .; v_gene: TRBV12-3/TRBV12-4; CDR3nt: TGTGCCAGCAGTTTTTCAGGGCGGGAGACCCAGTACTTC; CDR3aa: CASSFSGRETQYF
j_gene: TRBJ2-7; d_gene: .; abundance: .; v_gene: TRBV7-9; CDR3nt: TGTGCCAGCAGCTGGGCCCACAGGGACGAGCAGTACTTC; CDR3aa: CASSWAHRDEQYF
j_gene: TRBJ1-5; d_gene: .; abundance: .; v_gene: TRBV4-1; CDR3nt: TGCGCCAGCAGCCAGGGGGCAATTTTTCAGCCCCAGCATTTT; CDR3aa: CASSQGAIFQPQHF
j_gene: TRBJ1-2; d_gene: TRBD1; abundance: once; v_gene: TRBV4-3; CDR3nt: TGCGCCAGCACTCCGGGACAGCTAAACTATGGCTACACCTTC; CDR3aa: CASTPGQLNYGYTF
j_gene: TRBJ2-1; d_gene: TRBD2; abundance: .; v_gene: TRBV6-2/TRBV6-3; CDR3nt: TGTGCCAGCAGTCGGTCTAGCGGAATTTACAATGAGCAGTTCTTC; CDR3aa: CASSRSSGIYNEQFF
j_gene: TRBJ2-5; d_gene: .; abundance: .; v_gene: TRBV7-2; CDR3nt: TGTGCCAGCAGCCCACGTGGAGGAGAGACCCAGTACTTC; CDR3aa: CASSPRGGETQYF
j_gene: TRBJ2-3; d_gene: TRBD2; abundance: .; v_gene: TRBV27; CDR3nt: TGTGCCAGCAGTTTATCAAGCGGGAGCGGCGCAGATACGCAGTATTTT; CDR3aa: CASSLSSGSGADTQYF
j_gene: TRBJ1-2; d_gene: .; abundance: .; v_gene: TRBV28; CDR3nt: TGTGCCACCGCTACTAACTATGGCTACACCTTC; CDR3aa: CATATNYGYTF
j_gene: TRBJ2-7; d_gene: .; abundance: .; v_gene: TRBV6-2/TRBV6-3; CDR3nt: TGTGCCAGCAGTTACCAGAACGGGGAGAGGCAGTACTTC; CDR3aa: CASSYQNGERQYF
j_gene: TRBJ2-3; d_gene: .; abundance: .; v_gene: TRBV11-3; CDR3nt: TGTGCCAGCAGCTTAATTTTAGGGGGGGCCGGAGATACGCAGTATTTT; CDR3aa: CASSLILGGAGDTQYF
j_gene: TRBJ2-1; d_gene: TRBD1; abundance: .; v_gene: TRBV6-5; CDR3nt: TGTGCCAGCAGGACAGGGAATGTTGACTACAATGAGCAGTTCTTC; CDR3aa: CASRTGNVDYNEQFF
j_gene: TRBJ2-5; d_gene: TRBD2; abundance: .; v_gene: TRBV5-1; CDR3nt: TGCGCCAGCAGCTTGGCTCGGGCTCCCGGGGGGGAGACCCAGTACTTC; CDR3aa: CASSLARAPGGETQYF
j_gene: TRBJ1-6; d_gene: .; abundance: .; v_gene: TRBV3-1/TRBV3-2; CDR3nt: TGTGCCAGCAGCCAAGATCCCGGTTCACCCCTCCACTTT; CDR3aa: CASSQDPGSPLHF
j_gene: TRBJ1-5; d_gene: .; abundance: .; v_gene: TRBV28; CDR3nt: TGTGCCACCCAAAGCTGGGGGGGTCGAGATCAGCCCCAGCATTTT; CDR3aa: CATQSWGGRDQPQHF
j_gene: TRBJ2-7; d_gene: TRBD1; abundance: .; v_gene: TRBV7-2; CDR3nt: TGTGCCAGCAGCCCCACAGGGGGCTACGAGCAGTACTTC; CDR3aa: CASSPTGGYEQYF